A selection of T cell receptor beta chains follows, all from one sample in a study of cytomegalovirus exposure and HLA in healthy donors. Profiling relied on immunoSEQ multiplex PCR, and the TCRdb table lists in-frame clones only, not all of them. This table has 95,000 to 150,000 clones, 76% appearing once. Material for sequencing was PBMCs. Receptors were obtained from a man between 50 and 59 years old in good health and CMV-seronegative. Each CDR3 is given with its conserved first and last residue. A D gene is named only where the DNA matches it firmly. Clone size appears in some rows only: once, few, many, or a class for an expanded clone.

J gene | clone size | CDR3 length | V gene | D gene | CDR3 protein | CDR3 DNA
TRBJ1-5 | few | 16 | TRBV4-1 | . | CASSQDPNFSNQPQHF | TGCGCCAGCAGCCAAGACCCGAACTTTAGCAATCAGCCCCAGCATTTT
TRBJ1-5 | . | 15 | TRBV6-1 | . | CASKQGRGSNQPQHF | TGTGCCAGCAAACAGGGTCGGGGTAGCAATCAGCCCCAGCATTTT
TRBJ2-2 | few | 14 | TRBV7-2 | TRBD2 | CASSPAGDTGELFF | TGTGCCAGCAGCCCCGCGGGAGACACCGGGGAGCTGTTTTTT
TRBJ2-1 | . | 16 | TRBV5-1 | TRBD2 | CASSLQTSGEGNEQFF | TGCGCCAGCAGCCTCCAAACTAGCGGGGAAGGGAATGAGCAGTTCTTC
TRBJ1-2 | . | 14 | TRBV7-3 | TRBD1 | CASSLGRGLYGYTF | TGTGCCAGCAGCTTAGGCAGGGGGCTCTATGGCTACACCTTC
TRBJ2-2 | . | 15 | TRBV19 | . | CASSIAGFDTGELFF | TGTGCCAGTAGTATAGCCGGGTTTGACACCGGGGAGCTGTTTTTT
TRBJ2-2 | . | 16 | TRBV7-6 | TRBD1 | CASSLGTGLNTGELFF | TGTGCCAGCAGCTTAGGGACAGGTCTCAACACCGGGGAGCTGTTTTTT
TRBJ2-3 | . | 13 | TRBV5-6 | . | CASSSGVGDTQYF | TGTGCCAGCAGCTCCGGGGTGGGGGATACGCAGTATTTT
TRBJ1-5 | . | 18 | TRBV7-8 | TRBD1 | CASSGPSGVGQGNQPQHF | TGTGCCAGCAGCGGCCCTTCGGGGGTAGGACAGGGCAATCAGCCCCAGCATTTT
TRBJ2-2 | . | 15 | TRBV7-6 | . | CASSYWGGGTGELFF | TGTGCCAGCAGCTACTGGGGGGGCGGCACCGGGGAGCTGTTTTTT
TRBJ2-5 | few | 15 | TRBV7-9 | TRBD1 | CASSDLDRGQETQYF | TGTGCCAGCAGCGATCTAGACAGGGGGCAAGAGACCCAGTACTTC